Listed below are T cell receptor beta chains from one sample, sequenced in a study of OX40 agonist ivuxolimab in advanced cancers. The method was immunoSEQ multiplex PCR; TCRdb's version includes in-frame clones alone and lacks a portion of them. Of under 65,000 clones listed, 70% to 90% are singletons. The sequencing used CD4+ or CD8+ T cells sorted from blood, collected in a trial of the OX40 agonist ivuxolimab. All receptors derive from an adult with an advanced solid tumor such as melanoma, head and neck, liver or kidney cancer. CDR3s include the opening cysteine and the closing phenylalanine or tryptophan.

TRBV5-1,CASSQQASSYEQYF
TRBV7-3,CASSQGFSTDTQYF
TRBV11-2,CASSRQGARTDTQYF
TRBV7-2,CASSFRTGDSYEQYF
TRBV19,CASSTGPKWGYTF
TRBV18,CASSPTSGGTDTQYF
TRBV11-2,CASSRTQGKGNTIYF
TRBV7-3,CASSLLPKASGGARGTQYF
TRBV21-1,CASSKKSSLGQGYEQYF
TRBV30,CAWRSDRGLMNTEAFF
TRBV4-1,CASSQEVRSYEQYF
TRBV18,CASSSAGSGNQPQHF
TRBV19,CASSRALSAPFNEKLFF
TRBV15,CATSQNRGDEKLFF
TRBV5-5,CASRNSPDSYEQYF
TRBV5-1,CASSDREVTDTQYF
TRBV29-1,CSVGEGGDGYTF
TRBV5-6,CASSISQVWSGNTIYF
TRBV6-1,CASSRESNQPQHF
TRBV30,CACSTANVLTF
TRBV27,CASSHQETQYF
TRBV6-1,CASRAYQLPLHF
TRBV7-9,CASSLAQGVKLFF
TRBV9,CASSPQDSGYEQYF
TRBV11-3,CASSSGGTQYF
TRBV10-3,CAISDPGGGGSYNEQFF
TRBV5-1,CASSSDVGNTIYF
TRBV5-6,CASSLLLGQGGGNEQFF
TRBV21-1,CASSYRPEQFF
TRBV4-3,CASSQDRYGEWNTQYF
TRBV28,CASAQPSYNEQFF
TRBV7-6,CASSLEGTSRNTGELFF
TRBV28,CASSLRQGALGYTF
TRBV5-3,CARSLGRGIGPQHF
TRBV28,CASTLYPGSTNTGELFF
TRBV19,CASSIQGQGEQYF
TRBV27,CASSLSLFTGLNTEAFF
TRBV5-4,CASSTPLGRGPYSNQPQHF
TRBV28,CASSPLLPEQYF
TRBV6-5,CASSAGTGAEAFF
TRBV6-5,CASSSPGAGEQYF
TRBV7-2,CASSSRWLAGEPGELFF
TRBV6-6,CASCGGPAVGGDEQYF